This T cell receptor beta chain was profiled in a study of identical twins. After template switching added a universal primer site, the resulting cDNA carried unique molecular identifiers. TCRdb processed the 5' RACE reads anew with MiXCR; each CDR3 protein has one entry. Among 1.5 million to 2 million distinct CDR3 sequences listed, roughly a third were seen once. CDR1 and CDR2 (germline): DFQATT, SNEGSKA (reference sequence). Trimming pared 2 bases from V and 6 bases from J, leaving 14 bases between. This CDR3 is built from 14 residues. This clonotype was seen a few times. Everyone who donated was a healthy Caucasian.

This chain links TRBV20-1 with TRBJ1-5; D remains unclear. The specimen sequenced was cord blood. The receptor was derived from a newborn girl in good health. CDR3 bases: TGCAGTGCTAGAATCCCCGGGAAAGGTCAGCCCCAGCATTTT. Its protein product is CSARIPGKGQPQHF.